This entry describes one T cell receptor (beta chain). The germline gives CDR1 SGHNT, CDR2 YYREEE (reference sequence). Trimming cost V 6 bases and J 3 bases, with 16 bases left between them. There are 16 residues in the CDR3. Here immunoSEQ multiplex PCR was the method, and the copy in TCRdb shows in-frame clones only, minus some. In the table there are around 90,000 clones, 86% of which are singletons. These data originate in a study of control samples from healthy donors and cancer patients. Sequencing was carried out using blood. The receptor comes from a man aged 25-45 years in good health. The chain joins TRBV5-4 to TRBJ1-6; D possibly corresponds to TRBD1 (5 bases). CDR3 coding DNA: TGTGCCAGCACCCGTGAGGGGCTCCACTATAATTCACCCCTCCACTTT. It encodes CASTREGLHYNSPLHF.